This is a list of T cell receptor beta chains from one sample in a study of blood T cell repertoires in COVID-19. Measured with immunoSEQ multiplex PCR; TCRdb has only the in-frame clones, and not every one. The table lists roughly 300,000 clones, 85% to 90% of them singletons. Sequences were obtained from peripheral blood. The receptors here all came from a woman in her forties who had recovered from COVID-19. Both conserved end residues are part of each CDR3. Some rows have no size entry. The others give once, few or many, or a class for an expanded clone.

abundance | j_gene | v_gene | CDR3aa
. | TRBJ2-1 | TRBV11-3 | CASSRDRGLGEQFF
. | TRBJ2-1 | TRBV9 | CASSPYSGLAGSNEQFF
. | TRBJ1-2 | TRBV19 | CASKRDRGNTNYGYTF
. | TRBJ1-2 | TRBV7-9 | CASSPGGGSYGYTF
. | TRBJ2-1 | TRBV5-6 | CASSSASGGRTEQFF
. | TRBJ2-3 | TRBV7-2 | CASSAGLAGATDTQYF
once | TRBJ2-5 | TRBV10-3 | CAIRPAGGPETQYF
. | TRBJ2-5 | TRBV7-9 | CASSLGHQETQYF
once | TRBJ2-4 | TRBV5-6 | CASSFFGDSGITIQYF
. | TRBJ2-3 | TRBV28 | CASSPGQGSPDTQYF
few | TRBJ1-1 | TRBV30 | CAWKAKALDLF
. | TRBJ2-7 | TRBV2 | CASSGDIAHEQYF
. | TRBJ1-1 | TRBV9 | CASSPLGGTNTEAFF
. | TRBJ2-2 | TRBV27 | CASSLWGGRGSTGELFF
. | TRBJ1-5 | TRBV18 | CASSPGGGRNQPQHF
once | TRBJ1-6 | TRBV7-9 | CASSPSGVSYNSPLHF
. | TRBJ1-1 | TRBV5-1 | CASSLDRVGAEAFF
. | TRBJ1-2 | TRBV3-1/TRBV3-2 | CASSQRALANYGYTF
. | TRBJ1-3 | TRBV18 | CASSPREQGSSGNTIYF
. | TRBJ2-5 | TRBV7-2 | CASSLVWVAGPQETQYF
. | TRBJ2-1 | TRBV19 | CASTRSGQANNEQFF
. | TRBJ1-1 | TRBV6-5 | CATLREPKSEAFF
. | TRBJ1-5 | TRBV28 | CASSLQRGSNQPQHF
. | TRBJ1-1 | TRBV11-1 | CASSLGGSLNTEAFF
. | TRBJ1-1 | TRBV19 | CATSTGKNTEAFF
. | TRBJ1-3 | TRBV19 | CASSFHSDTIYF
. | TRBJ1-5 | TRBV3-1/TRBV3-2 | CASSQTGADQPQHF
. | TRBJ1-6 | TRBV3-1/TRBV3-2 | CASSQDGAGRNSPLHF
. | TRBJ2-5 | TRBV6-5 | CASSYFGTSTETQYF
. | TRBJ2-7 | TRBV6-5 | CASRGTKSYEQYF
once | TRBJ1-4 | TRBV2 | CASTQGVRNEKLFF
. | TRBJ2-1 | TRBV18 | CASSPTGGSYNEQFF
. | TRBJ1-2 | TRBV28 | CASSLSGYGYTF
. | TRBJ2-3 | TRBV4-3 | CASSPPGGNPDTQYF
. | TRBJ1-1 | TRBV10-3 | CAINGGQGSAGAFF
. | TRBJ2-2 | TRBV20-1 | CSASGQKANTGELFF
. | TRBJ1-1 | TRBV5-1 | CASSLGDRVTEAFF